Presented here are 17 T cell receptor beta chains from one specimen sequenced in a study of shared clonotypes between healthy human individuals. TCRdb keeps only in-frame clones here, not all; method: immunoSEQ multiplex PCR. The table has about 2.3 million clones, 85% to 95% seen once. What was sequenced was naive CD4+ T cells from PBMCs. The subset is: CD45RA+ positively selected. The receptors were sampled from a man between 18 and 29 years old in good health. Some clones in this sample may be carry-over from other donors' samples.

This clone was counted once. The chain links TRBV7-3 to TRBJ2-5; 10 nucleotides match TRBD2. The germline gives CDR1 SGHTA, CDR2 FQGTGA. The CDR3 contains 16 residues. The V and J ends lost 0 bases and 3 bases, in that order; junction bases with no gene match: 4. Here the CDR3 reads CASSLTRLAGEETQYF. CDR3 sequence (DNA): TGTGCCAGCAGCTTAACGAGACTAGCGGGTGAAGAGACCCAGTACTTC.

The chain joins TRBV7-9 to TRBJ2-3; 8 bases agree with TRBD2. With 5 bases clipped from V and 2 bases from J, the junction kept 6 bases outside the gene matches. The length of the CDR3 is 15 residues. Germline loops: CDR1 SEHNR, CDR2 FQNEAQ (reference sequence). DNA of the CDR3: TGTGCCAGCAGCCTTGGGACTAGAGACACAGATACGCAGTATTTT. This sequence encodes CASSLGTRDTDTQYF.

A single count supports this clone. V is TRBV9 and J is TRBJ2-7; the match to TRBD1 covers 7 bases. This CDR3 is 14 amino acids long. V shed 8 bases, J shed 2 bases, and the junction held 10 bases outside the gene matches. Germline V lookup: CDR1 SGDLS, CDR2 YYNGEE. The CDR3, as DNA: TGTGCCAGTGCACCGGGACAGAGTACCTACGAGCAGTACTTC. Translated: CASAPGQSTYEQYF.

The chain employs TRBV5-1 and TRBJ1-5, with a tentative D call TRBD1 (6 bases). CDR1 is SGHRS, CDR2 YFSETQ, per germline. CDR3 length: 15 amino acids. V was trimmed by 4 bases and J by 5 bases, leaving 16 bases between them. The CDR3 coding sequence is TGCGCCAGCAGCCTGGGACAATCTGTCGATCAGCCCCAGCATTTT. This gives the protein CASSLGQSVDQPQHF.

With respect to this clone: Other nucleotide sequences in the sample specify the same CDR3. The V call is TRBV4-2, the J call TRBJ2-7; 14 positions match TRBD2. With V trimmed by 4 bases and J by 3 bases, 2 bases remained unmatched. Looked up from germline, CDR1 is LGHNA and CDR2 is YNFKEQ. CDR3 length: 15 amino acids. The CDR3 protein is CASSLGTSGSYEQYF. As DNA, the CDR3 is TGTGCCAGCAGCCTCGGGACTAGCGGGAGCTACGAGCAGTACTTC.

The CDR3 DNA follows: TGTGCCAGCAGCTTAATCCAGAACACCGGGGAGCTGTTTTTT. Its protein product is CASSLIQNTGELFF. This chain connects TRBV7-3 to TRBJ2-2; D unresolved. The germline V gene has CDR1 SGHTA and CDR2 FQGTGA. This CDR3 is 14 amino acids long. Trimming removed 1 base from V and 1 base from J, with 4 bases in between.

This sequence joins TRBV7-6 and TRBJ2-1; the D gene is possibly TRBD2 (6 bases). The CDR3 totals 11 residues. Germline CDR1 is SGHVS and CDR2 is FNYEAQ. Trimming stripped 5 bases from V and 12 bases from J, with 11 bases between. CDR3 DNA sequence: TGTGCCAGCAGCGGGGGGTACCTGCAGTTCTTC. Residues: CASSGGYLQFF.

The chain employs TRBV18 and TRBJ2-1, with 9 bases aligning to TRBD1. V shed 2 bases, J shed 6 bases, and the junction held 2 bases outside the gene matches. From germline, CDR1 is KGHSH and CDR2 LQKENI. This CDR3 is built from 14 residues. CDR3 loop: CASSPTGGANEQFF. The CDR3 region has the DNA TGTGCCAGCTCACCAACAGGGGGCGCCAATGAGCAGTTCTTC.

This sequence joins TRBV28 and TRBJ1-5; D is ambiguous. This CDR3 is built from 13 residues. Trimming took off 6 bases at V and 3 bases at J, with 9 bases between the two ends. Germline V gene sequence: CDR1 MDHEN, CDR2 SYDVKM. CDR3: CASRVSVNQPQHF. Here the CDR3 DNA reads TGTGCCAGCAGGGTGAGTGTCAATCAGCCCCAGCATTTT.

J is TRBJ1-6 and V is TRBV6-5; maybe TRBD1 (6 bases). The germline gives CDR1 MNHEY, CDR2 SVGAGI. The CDR3 consists of 13 residues. Trimming took 6 bases from V and 6 from J, leaving 9 bases between them. CDR3 bases: TGTGCCAGCAGGGGACATTTTAATTCACCCCTCCACTTT. As protein: CASRGHFNSPLHF.

This chain uses TRBV7-9 with TRBJ2-5, with D perhaps matching TRBD1 or TRBD2 (5 bases each). Between the trimmed V and J ends, which lost 5 bases and 5 bases, there was a span of 21 bases. The CDR3 loop spans 16 amino acids. Germline CDR1 and CDR2: SEHNR and FQNEAQ (reference sequence). CDR3 DNA sequence: TGTGCCAGCAGCCCCCTGGCCTCACGGGGCCAGGAGACCCAGTACTTC. Amino acid sequence: CASSPLASRGQETQYF.

The chain couples TRBV28 to TRBJ1-2; 8 nucleotides match TRBD1. V shed 6 bases, J shed 2 bases, and the junction held 8 bases outside the gene matches. CDR3 length: 15 amino acids. CDR1 MDHEN and CDR2 SYDVKM come from the germline V gene. The chain's CDR3 is CASRDRTGQNYGYTF. DNA for the CDR3: TGTGCCAGCAGGGACCGGACAGGGCAGAACTATGGCTACACCTTC.

The V gene is TRBV28, the J gene TRBJ1-4, with a tentative D call TRBD1 (5 bases). There are 16 residues in the CDR3. CDR1 and CDR2 from the germline V gene are MDHEN and SYDVKM. Trimming stripped 5 bases from V and 1 base from J, with 14 bases between. The CDR3 nucleotides are TGTGCCAGCAGTCGGGGTGGGGGGAGAACTAATGAAAAACTGTTTTTT. This gives the protein CASSRGGGRTNEKLFF. Variable domain in full (rest from reference TRBV28 and TRBJ1-4): DVKVTQSSRYLVKRTGEKVFLECVQDMDHENMFWYRQDPGLGLRLIYFSYDVKMKEKGDIPEGYSVSREKKERFSLILESASTNQTSMYLCASSRGGGRTNEKLFFGSGTQLSVL.

The genes are TRBV5-5 and TRBJ1-2; D not resolved. Trimming cost V 4 bases and J 6 bases, with 19 bases left between them. CDR3 size: 15 residues. Germline V gives CDR1 SGHKS, CDR2 YYEKEE (reference sequence). The CDR3 DNA follows: TGTGCCAGCAGCCTGACCTCCCCAAACCTAGATGGCTACACCTTC. Its translation: CASSLTSPNLDGYTF.

The chain carries TRBV9 and TRBJ2-7, with 10 bases matching TRBD2. The germline gives CDR1 SGDLS, CDR2 YYNGEE. The CDR3 contains 16 residues. V was clipped by 0 bases and J by 3 bases; unmatched bases: 6. The CDR3 loop reads CASSVGGLADHYEQYF. The CDR3 nucleotides are TGTGCCAGCAGCGTAGGAGGACTAGCGGACCACTACGAGCAGTACTTC.

This clone appeared once. The V call is TRBV7-2, the J call TRBJ1-2, with 7 bases matching TRBD1. The junction had 13 bases not matched to a gene; V was cut back by 1 base and J by 5 bases. Germline V lookup: CDR1 SGHTA, CDR2 FQGNSA. This CDR3 comprises 17 residues. CDR3 nucleotide sequence: TGTGCCAGCAGCTTAGAGTTAGGAGGGGGCGCCGCGTATGGCTACACCTTC. It encodes CASSLELGGGAAYGYTF.

The gene calls are TRBV5-1 and TRBJ2-7; a weak D match, TRBD1 (6 bases). Germline loops: CDR1 SGHRS, CDR2 YFSETQ. This CDR3 is 15 amino acids long. V lost 4 bases, J lost 1 base, and 15 bases lay in between. CDR3 nucleotides: TGCGCCAGCAGCCCAGGACAGACTCAGTCCTACGAGCAGTACTTC. Translated, it gives CASSPGQTQSYEQYF.